This TCR beta chain was sequenced during a study of human T cells and chemical hapten exposure. The ends lost 0 bases at V and 7 bases at J; junction bases unmatched: 6. There are 16 residues in the CDR3. Germline V gene sequence: CDR1 MNHEY, CDR2 SMNVEV (reference sequence). Time point: patch test 1, 2 weeks after DPC sensitization. Treatment here: therapeutic diphenylcyclopropenone sensitization with weekly scalp DPC. Sample donors consisted of patients with alopecia, aged 18 to 70 years, who were suitable for DPC. At least ten counts were recorded for this clonotype. TCRdb reanalysed the RACE reads using MiXCR and keeps one entry per CDR3 protein. The table shows tens of thousands of distinct CDR3 sequences, with around 11% occurring only once.

The TCR originated in a woman aged 55-70 years with alopecia areata. Some clones in this sample may be carry-over from other donors' samples. The specimen was whole blood, collected in connection with sensitization to the hapten diphenylcyclopropenone (DPC). The chain couples TRBV27 to TRBJ1-6, with 7 bases aligning to TRBD1. CDR3 sequence (DNA): TGTGCCAGCAGTTTATCCAGGGGGACGGTAAATTCACCCCTCCACTTT. It codes for CASSLSRGTVNSPLHF.